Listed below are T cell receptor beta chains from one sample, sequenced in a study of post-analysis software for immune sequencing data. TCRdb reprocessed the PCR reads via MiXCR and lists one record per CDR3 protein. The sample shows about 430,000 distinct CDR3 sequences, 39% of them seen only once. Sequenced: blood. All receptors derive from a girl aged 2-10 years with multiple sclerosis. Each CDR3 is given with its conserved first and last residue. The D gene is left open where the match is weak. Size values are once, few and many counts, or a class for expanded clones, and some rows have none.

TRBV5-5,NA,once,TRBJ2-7,TGTGCCAGCAGCTTGCTGGACCAAGGCTACGAGCAGTACTTC,CASSLLDQGYEQYF
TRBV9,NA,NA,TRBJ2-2,TGTGCCAGCAGCGTAGACAGGGCTGAGGAGCTGTTTTTT,CASSVDRAEELFF
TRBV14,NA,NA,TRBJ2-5,TGTGCCAGCAGCCAAAGTCCCCAAGAGACCCAGTACTTC,CASSQSPQETQYF
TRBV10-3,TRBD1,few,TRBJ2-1,TGTGCCATCAGCGGGACAGGGCGGGAGAGTGAGCAGTTCTTC,CAISGTGRESEQFF
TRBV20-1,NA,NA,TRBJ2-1,TGCAGTGCTAGAGGGGGGCTAGCTCGGGATGAGCAGTTCTTC,CSARGGLARDEQFF
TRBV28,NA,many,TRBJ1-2,TGTGCCAGCACCCTAGGACGACAGGACTATGGCTACACCTTC,CASTLGRQDYGYTF
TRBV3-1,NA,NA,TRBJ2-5,TGTGCCAGCAGCCAAGACAGGACGATGGGGAAGGAGCAGTACTTC,CASSQDRTMGKEQYF
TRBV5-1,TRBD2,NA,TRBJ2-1,TGCGCCAGCAGCCACGGGACTAGCGGGGGCCATGAGCAGTTCTTC,CASSHGTSGGHEQFF
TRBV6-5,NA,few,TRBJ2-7,TGTGCCAGCATGGGCAACACCTACGAGCAGTACTTC,CASMGNTYEQYF
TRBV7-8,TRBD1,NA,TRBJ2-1,TGTGCCAGCAGCAGACAGGGGAGGCAGTTCTTC,CASSRQGRQFF
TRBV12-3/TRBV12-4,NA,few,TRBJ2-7,TGTGCCAGCAGTTTAGCGGGACGGCAACAGTACTTC,CASSLAGRQQYF
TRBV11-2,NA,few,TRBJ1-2,TGTGCCAGCAGCTCCCCCCGAGGGAGGTCCTATGGCTACACCTTC,CASSSPRGRSYGYTF
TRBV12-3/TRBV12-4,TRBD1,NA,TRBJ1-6,TGTGCCAGCAGTTTAAATTTGGGACAGGGGGCGAATTCACCCCTCCACTTT,CASSLNLGQGANSPLHF
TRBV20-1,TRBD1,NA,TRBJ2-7,TGCAGTGCTTACCGGGACAGGGACTACGAGCAGTACTTC,CSAYRDRDYEQYF
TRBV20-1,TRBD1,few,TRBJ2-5,TGCAGTGCTAGCAGCCCCGGACAGGGAGTGGAGCAGTACTTC,CSASSPGQGVEQYF
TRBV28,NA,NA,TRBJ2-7,TGTGCCAGCACTAAGTGGTACGAGCAGTACTTC,CASTKWYEQYF
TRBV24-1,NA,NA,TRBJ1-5,TGTGCCACCAGTGATGATGGACCTGGGGGAAATCAGCCCCAGCATTTT,CATSDDGPGGNQPQHF
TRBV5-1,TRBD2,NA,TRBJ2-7,TGCGCCGGAAGAGCGGGAGTGGTGGACGAGCAGTACTTC,CAGRAGVVDEQYF
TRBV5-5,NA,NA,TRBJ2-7,TGTGCCAGCAGCTTGGACTCTGCGGGATTTGTATACGAGCAGTACTTC,CASSLDSAGFVYEQYF
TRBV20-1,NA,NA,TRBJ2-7,TGCAGTGCTAGAGACAAGCTTGGACTACCCGGGGAGCAGTACTTC,CSARDKLGLPGEQYF
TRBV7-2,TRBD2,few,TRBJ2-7,TGTGCCAGCAGCTTAGTGCGGGGGGCGGTCGAGCAGTACTTC,CASSLVRGAVEQYF
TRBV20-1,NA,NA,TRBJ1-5,TGCAGTGCTAGAGATCAGGGGACGTTGCCCCAGCATTTT,CSARDQGTLPQHF
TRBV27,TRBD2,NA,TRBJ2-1,TGTGCCAGCAGTTGGGGGACTAGCCCATGGGATGAGCAGTTCTTC,CASSWGTSPWDEQFF
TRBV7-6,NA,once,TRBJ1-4,TGTGCCAGCAGCTTAGCGCCAAATGGGAGGGAAGAAAAACTGTTTTTT,CASSLAPNGREEKLFF
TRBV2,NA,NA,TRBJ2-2,TGTGCCAGCAGTGAAACCGGGACGGCGAACACCGGGGAGCTGTTTTTT,CASSETGTANTGELFF
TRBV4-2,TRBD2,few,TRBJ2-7,TGTGCCAGCAGTCCTAGATCCGGGACTAGCGGGACCTACGAGCAGTACTTC,CASSPRSGTSGTYEQYF
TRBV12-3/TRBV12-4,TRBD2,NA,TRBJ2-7,TGTGCCAGCAGTCCGTCAGCGGGAGGGTACGAGCAGTACTTC,CASSPSAGGYEQYF
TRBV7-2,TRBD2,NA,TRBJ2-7,TGTGCCAGCAGCCCCCAGGGCGGGAGGGCCCACAATGAGCAGTACTTC,CASSPQGGRAHNEQYF
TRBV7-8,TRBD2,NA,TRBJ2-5,TGTGCCAGCAGCGTAGAAGTTAGCGGGAGGGCCATTATGGAGACCCAGTACTTC,CASSVEVSGRAIMETQYF
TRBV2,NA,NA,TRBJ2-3,TGTGCCAGCAGTGATGGGCAGGGAATTGGTACGCAGTATTTT,CASSDGQGIGTQYF
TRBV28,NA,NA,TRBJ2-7,TGTGCCAGCAGCTTGGACCGAGGAGCCCACTACGAGCAGTACTTC,CASSLDRGAHYEQYF
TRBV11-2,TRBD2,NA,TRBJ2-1,TGTGCCAGCAGCTCCCCCCCGGGTAGCGGGGCTTACAATGAGCAGTTCTTC,CASSSPPGSGAYNEQFF
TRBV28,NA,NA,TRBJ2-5,TGTGCCAGCAGTCTACAAGGAGGAACCCAGTACTTC,CASSLQGGTQYF
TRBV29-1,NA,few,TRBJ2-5,TGCAGCGTTGATGCAGCGGCCCAAGAGACCCAGTACTTC,CSVDAAAQETQYF
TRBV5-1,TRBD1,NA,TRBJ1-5,TGCGCCAGCAGCCCCGGGACAGGAGAGGATCAGCCCCAGCATTTT,CASSPGTGEDQPQHF
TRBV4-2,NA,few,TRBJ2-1,TGTGCCAGCAGCCAATCCCCGGGACATATACCAAGCTCCTACAATGAGCAGTTCTTC,CASSQSPGHIPSSYNEQFF
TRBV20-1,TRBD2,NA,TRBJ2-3,TGCAGTGCTACCCTAGCGGGGCCTGGAACTCCTCCAGATACGCAGTATTTT,CSATLAGPGTPPDTQYF
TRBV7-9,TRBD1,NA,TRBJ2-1,TGTGCCAGCAGCTACCTACAGGGGATCCACTCCTACAATGAGCAGTTCTTC,CASSYLQGIHSYNEQFF
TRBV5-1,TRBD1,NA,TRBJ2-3,TGCGCCAGCAGCACCTGGGACAGGGGTTCCGATACGCAGTATTTT,CASSTWDRGSDTQYF
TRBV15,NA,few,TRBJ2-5,TGTGCCACCAGCAGAGATCCGAGGGGAAAGACCCAGTACTTC,CATSRDPRGKTQYF
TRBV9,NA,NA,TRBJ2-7,TGTGCCAGCAGCGTAGCAACCGGACCTTACGAGCAGTACTTC,CASSVATGPYEQYF
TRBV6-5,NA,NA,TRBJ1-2,TGTGCCAGCAGTCAACCGGGACTTTATGGCTACACCTTC,CASSQPGLYGYTF
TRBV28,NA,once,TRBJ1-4,TGTGCCAGCAGTCGCAGCAGGGATCGGGGGGAAAAACTGTTTTTT,CASSRSRDRGEKLFF
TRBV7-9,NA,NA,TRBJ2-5,TGTGCCAGCAGCTTAGTCACGGAGACCCAGTACTTC,CASSLVTETQYF
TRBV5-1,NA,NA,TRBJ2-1,TGCGCCAGCAGCGGGACCATAAGCTCCTACAATGAGCAGTTCTTC,CASSGTISSYNEQFF